This TCR beta chain came from a study of shared clonotypes between healthy human individuals. Only CD45RO-negative cells positively selected for CCR7 counted as naive CD8 cells, so terminally differentiated effector memory CD45RA+ cells were excluded. The V end was cut by 1 base, the J end by 2 bases, with 3 bases between. CDR1 MDHEN and CDR2 SYDVKM come from the germline V gene. This CDR3 is 14 amino acids long. As regards this clone: The sample has other DNA sequences that encode this CDR3 too.

Data came from immunoSEQ multiplex PCR; TCRdb stores just in-frame clones and leaves some out. Here the sample spans over 2,000,000 clones, approximately 92% being singletons. The V gene is TRBV28, the J gene TRBJ2-6, with D uncertain. The TCR sequence derives from a man younger than 35 in good health. Some clones in this sample may be carry-over from other donors' samples. Source material: naive CD8+ T cells from PBMCs. The chain's CDR3 is CASSLLAGANVLTF. Written as DNA, the CDR3 is TGTGCCAGCAGTTTATTAGCTGGGGCCAACGTCCTGACTTTC.